The 32 T cell receptor beta chains reported below all come from one sample, sequenced in a study of T-cell reconstitution after alpha-beta-depleted transplantation in children. Unique molecular identifiers were used in preparing the TCRbeta library. MiXCR, applied by TCRdb to the PCR reads, yields one record per CDR3 protein. Altogether about 400,000 distinct CDR3 sequences are present, about 17% being singletons, with the ten largest covering under 30%. The sequencing here drew on PBMCs, mostly from graft donor cells, taken 360 days after TCRalphabeta/CD19-depleted stem cell transplant. The receptors come from a boy younger than two who had a stem cell transplant for Wiskott-Aldrich syndrome, so the T cells may come from the graft donor.

CDR3 region: CASSQEAYGYTF. The CDR3 nucleotides read TGTGCCAGCAGCCAAGAAGCGTATGGCTACACCTTC. This sequence joins TRBV3-1 and TRBJ1-2; no reliable D call. Trimming took off 0 bases at V and 5 bases at J, with 4 bases between the two ends. There are 12 residues in the CDR3. Germline values: CDR1 LGHDT, CDR2 YNNKEL (reference sequence).

V gene TRBV3-1 combines with J gene TRBJ2-3, with 15 bases matching TRBD2. The J segment lost 3 bases and the V segment lost 2 bases, leaving 12 bases of the junction unmatched. The length of the CDR3 is 20 residues. Germline-derived CDR1 and CDR2 are LGHDT and YNNKEL (reference sequence). The CDR3 nucleotides are TGTGCCAGCAGCCAACAACGGACTAGCGGGAGGGCCGTATCGACAGATACGCAGTATTTT. This gives the protein CASSQQRTSGRAVSTDTQYF.

This clonotype came up many times. The V call is TRBV5-1, the J call TRBJ2-5; D gene unclear. This CDR3 is 14 amino acids long. The V gene lost 2 bases and the J gene lost 4 bases, with 12 bases spanning the gap. CDR1 is SGHRS, CDR2 YFSETQ, per germline. The CDR3 bases are TGCGCCAGCAGCTTACTCCAGGATGTAGAGACCCAGTACTTC. It encodes CASSLLQDVETQYF.

CDR3 loop: CASSPPRGTVTNTGELFF. In nucleotides, the CDR3 is TGTGCCAGCTCACCCCCAAGAGGAACGGTTACGAACACCGGGGAGCTGTTTTTT. This chain links TRBV18 with TRBJ2-2; no clear D gene. CDR1 and CDR2 from the germline V gene are KGHSH and LQKENI. The CDR3 totals 18 residues. V was trimmed by 3 bases and J by 0 bases, leaving 17 bases between them.

The chain couples TRBV30 to TRBJ2-7, with D possibly being TRBD1 (6 bases). The CDR3 contains 13 residues. Trimming removed 0 bases from V and 4 bases from J, with 10 bases in between. Germline V gene sequence: CDR1 GTSNPN, CDR2 SVGIG (reference sequence). The CDR3 DNA reads TGTGCCTGGAGTGTACAGGGAGATTACGAGCAGTACTTC. This encodes CAWSVQGDYEQYF. The whole variable domain, filled in from reference TRBV30 and TRBJ2-7, reads SQTIHQWPATLVQPVGSPLSLECTVEGTSNPNLYWYRQAAGRGLQLLFYSVGIGQISSEVPQNLSASRPQDRQFILSSKKLLLSDSGFYLCAWSVQGDYEQYFGPGTRLTVT.

This clonotype was counted between two and nine times. CDR3 region: CASKGQGHSPLHF. For the CDR3, the DNA is TGTGCCAGCAAGGGACAGGGCCATTCACCCCTCCACTTT. The chain carries TRBV7-9 and TRBJ1-6, with TRBD1 matching over 9 bases. Per germline, CDR1 SEHNR and CDR2 FQNEAQ (reference sequence). V was clipped by 7 bases and J by 8 bases; unmatched bases: 3. This CDR3 has 13 amino acids. Full variable domain (missing parts from reference TRBV7-9 and TRBJ1-6): DTGVSQNPRHKITKRGQNVTFRCDPISEHNRLYWYRQTLGQGPEFLTYFQNEAQLEKSRLLSDRFSAERPKGSFSTLEIQRTEQGDSAMYLCASKGQGHSPLHFGNGTRLTVT.

This chain links TRBV29-1 with TRBJ1-1; no firm D call. This CDR3 region has 11 residues. Trimming removed 4 bases from V and 0 bases from J, with 3 bases in between. Germline V gene data show CDR1 as SQVTM and CDR2 as ANQGSEA. The CDR3 region has the DNA TGCAGCGTTGGGGTGAACACTGAAGCTTTCTTT. Protein sequence: CSVGVNTEAFF.

This clonotype was detected only a few times. The CDR3 DNA is TGTGCCAGCAGCCAAGTGGGGACTAGCGGGAGGCGAAGCACAGATACGCAGTATTTT. It specifies CASSQVGTSGRRSTDTQYF. V and J are TRBV3-1 and TRBJ2-3; TRBD2 aligns across 15 bases. CDR3 length equals 19 residues. Germline V gives CDR1 LGHDT, CDR2 YNNKEL (reference sequence). The ends lost 1 base at V and 0 bases at J; junction bases unmatched: 5.

This clonotype was found many times. The J gene is TRBJ2-5, the V gene TRBV24-1, with D perhaps assigned TRBD1 or TRBD2 (6 bases each). This CDR3 spans 14 amino acids. Between the trimmed V and J ends, which lost 4 bases and 7 bases, there was a span of 15 bases. Germline CDR1 reads KGHDR; CDR2 reads SFDVKD. The CDR3: CATSDTGTGGTQYF. In nucleotides, the CDR3 is TGTGCCACCAGTGACACAGGGACTGGAGGGACCCAGTACTTC.

The V call is TRBV12-3 or TRBV12-4, the J call TRBJ2-1, with TRBD2 as a possible D gene (6 bases). V was cut by 3 bases and J by 1 base, with 13 bases left in between. The CDR3 runs 16 residues. In nucleotides, the CDR3 is TGTGCCAGCAGTTTCGGGGGACTTCGTTCCTACAATGAGCAGTTCTTC. It specifies CASSFGGLRSYNEQFF.

Only a few counts were recorded for this clonotype. The V gene is TRBV12-3 or TRBV12-4, the J gene TRBJ2-1; D assignment may be TRBD1 or TRBD2 (5 bases each). CDR3 length equals 15 residues. Trimming cost V 5 bases and J 9 bases, with 20 bases left between them. CDR3 coding DNA: TGTGCCAGCAGTCTTTCCGGCGCTGAGGGGAGTGAGCAGTTCTTC. This sequence encodes CASSLSGAEGSEQFF.

A few counts support this clonotype. The chain recombines TRBV12-3 or TRBV12-4 with TRBJ2-5; 7 bases are a match to TRBD2. The CDR3 sequence is 14 residues long. V was pared by 4 bases and J by 9 bases, with 11 bases of the junction left unmatched. CDR3 protein: CASSYPTVAGAQYF. The DNA of the CDR3 is TGTGCCAGCAGTTACCCGACAGTCGCGGGGGCCCAGTACTTC.

At least ten counts were recorded for this clonotype. The rearrangement uses TRBV5-5 and TRBJ1-2; unclear D gene. This CDR3 region has 14 residues. Trimming stripped 3 bases from V and 2 bases from J, with 11 bases between. Germline V lookup: CDR1 SGHKS, CDR2 YYEKEE (reference sequence). The CDR3 region is CASSSWRPNYGYTF. The CDR3 DNA follows: TGTGCCAGCAGCTCCTGGAGGCCGAACTATGGCTACACCTTC.

This chain uses TRBV4-1 with TRBJ2-1; 10 bases match TRBD2. V lost 1 base and J lost 2; bases outside the gene matches: 5. Germline V gene lookup returns CDR1 MGHRA and CDR2 YSYEKL. This CDR3 is 17 amino acids long. CDR3 nucleotide sequence: TGCGCCAGCAGCCAAGTTATAGCGGGGGGCCCCTACAATGAGCAGTTCTTC. Amino acid sequence: CASSQVIAGGPYNEQFF.

This clonotype was counted a few times. This chain joins TRBV11-1 and TRBJ2-6; 7 nucleotides align to TRBD2. Losses at the gene ends were 3 bases for V and 0 bases for J; bases not matched to a gene: 11. The length of the CDR3 is 19 residues. CDR1 is SGHAT and CDR2 is FQDESV in the germline V gene (reference sequence). The DNA of the CDR3 is TGTGCCAGCAGCTTGGGGGGGGGGACCCTCGTCTCTGGGGCCAACGTCCTGACTTTC. Translating gives CASSLGGGTLVSGANVLTF.

In its sample, this clonotype was seen a few times. V usage is TRBV12-3 or TRBV12-4 and J usage is TRBJ2-7; 9 bases match TRBD1. The V and J ends lost 6 bases and 1 base, in that order; junction bases with no gene match: 13. CDR3 length: 17 amino acids. Here the CDR3 DNA reads TGTGCCAGCAGCCGATACACCCGGGACAGGGCGTCCTACGAGCAGTACTTC. This codes for CASSRYTRDRASYEQYF.

The gene calls are TRBV20-1 and TRBJ2-7; D not resolved. There are 12 residues in the CDR3. The V end lost 3 bases, the J end lost 2 bases, and 8 bases lay between the germline ends. Per the germline V gene, CDR1 is DFQATT and CDR2 is SNEGSKA (reference sequence). CDR3 in amino acids: CSASDLPYEQYF. DNA of the CDR3: TGCAGTGCTAGTGACCTTCCCTACGAGCAGTACTTC.

The rearrangement uses TRBV2 and TRBJ2-7; 9 bases line up with TRBD2. This CDR3 contains 21 residues. Trimming removed 3 bases from V and 2 bases from J; junction bases left unmatched: 23. Germline-derived CDR1 and CDR2 are SNHLY and FYNNEI. CDR3 coding DNA: TGTGCCAGCAGTGAGTGGCGTTGGGCGGGGGGGCCTCACTATGCCGCCTACGAGCAGTACTTC. This translates into CASSEWRWAGGPHYAAYEQYF. The full variable domain, rest sourced from reference TRBV2 and TRBJ2-7, is EPEVTQTPSHQVTQMGQEVILRCVPISNHLYFYWYRQILGQKVEFLVSFYNNEISEKSEIFDDQFSVERPDGSNFTLKIRSTKLEDSAMYFCASSEWRWAGGPHYAAYEQYFGPGTRLTVT.

The V and J genes are TRBV20-1 and TRBJ2-7; 9 positions match TRBD2. Germline V lookup: CDR1 DFQATT, CDR2 SNEGSKA (reference sequence). The CDR3 loop spans 16 amino acids. The V and J ends lost 1 base and 3 bases, in that order; junction bases with no gene match: 10. The CDR3 reads CSARVAGGGTSYEQYF. The CDR3, as DNA: TGCAGTGCTAGAGTCGCGGGAGGGGGGACGAGCTACGAGCAGTACTTC.

The rearrangement links TRBV7-6 to TRBJ2-2; 8 bases map to TRBD2. V lost 4 bases, J lost 0 bases, and 7 bases stayed unmatched. CDR3 length equals 17 residues. Germline CDR1 is SGHVS and CDR2 is FNYEAQ. This chain's CDR3 is CASSSRSGRANTGELFF. In nucleotides, the CDR3 is TGTGCCAGCAGCTCACGGTCCGGGAGGGCGAACACCGGGGAGCTGTTTTTT.

Only a few counts were recorded for this clonotype. V is TRBV12-3 or TRBV12-4 and J is TRBJ2-5, with TRBD1 matching over 10 bases. J gave up 2 bases and V 4 bases, and 7 bases lay outside the gene matches. The CDR3 is 16 amino acids. CDR3 residues: CASSYARDRGQETQYF. DNA for the CDR3: TGTGCCAGCAGTTACGCCCGGGACAGGGGACAAGAGACCCAGTACTTC.

This chain links TRBV4-1 with TRBJ2-3, with TRBD1 matching 9 bases. V was clipped by 6 bases and J by 3 bases; unmatched bases: 10. The germline V gene has CDR1 MGHRA and CDR2 YSYEKL. This CDR3 has 16 amino acids. CDR3 region: CASRQIGQGLTDTQYF. In DNA form, the CDR3 reads TGCGCCAGCAGACAAATTGGACAGGGGTTAACAGATACGCAGTATTTT.

This clonotype has at least ten counts. The CDR3, as DNA: TGTGCCAGCAGTCCTAGCGGGAGCTCCTACGAGCAGTACTTC. Amino acid sequence: CASSPSGSSYEQYF. V is TRBV7-9 and J is TRBJ2-7, with TRBD2 identical over 10 bases. This CDR3 contains 14 residues. Germline CDR1 is SEHNR and CDR2 is FQNEAQ (reference sequence). Losses at the gene ends were 6 bases for V and 0 bases for J; bases not matched to a gene: 2.

This clonotype was counted only a few times. This rearrangement joins TRBV29-1 to TRBJ2-7; TRBD2 matches at 12 bases. Trimming at V came to 7 bases and at J to 7 bases, leaving 5 bases not matched to a gene. The CDR3 has 12 residues. CDR1 SQVTM and CDR2 ANQGSEA come from the germline V gene. The CDR3 DNA reads TGCAGCGCCTCAACTAGCGGGAGGGAGCAGTACTTC. This translates into CSASTSGREQYF.

This clonotype was picked up a small number of times. V is TRBV7-9 and J is TRBJ2-7; a possible D gene is TRBD2 (5 bases). The germline V gene has CDR1 SEHNR and CDR2 FQNEAQ (reference sequence). V lost 5 bases, J lost 1 base, and 18 bases lay in between. This CDR3 spans 16 amino acids. CDR3 DNA: TGTGCCAGCAGCCCCCTTGAGCCCAGGACTTCCTACGAGCAGTACTTC. Translated: CASSPLEPRTSYEQYF.

This clonotype came up many times. The rearrangement links TRBV24-1 to TRBJ2-1, with a weak D call TRBD2 (5 bases). The germline V and J ends were trimmed by 4 bases and 7 bases, with 16 bases remaining between them. Germline V CDR1 and CDR2: KGHDR, SFDVKD. The CDR3 sequence is 15 residues long. CDR3 DNA: TGTGCCACCAGTGACCACCAAGGACTCGAAAATGAGCAGTTCTTC. Amino acid sequence: CATSDHQGLENEQFF.

This clonotype was counted ten times or more. The chain couples TRBV28 to TRBJ2-3; a possible D gene is TRBD2 (6 bases). This CDR3 region has 16 residues. Deletions cut 4 bases from V and 1 base from J, with 15 bases between. Germline V CDR1 and CDR2: MDHEN, SYDVKM. Here the CDR3 DNA reads TGTGCCAGCAGTTGGGACTCGCGCCTGGGCACAGATACGCAGTATTTT. Residues: CASSWDSRLGTDTQYF.

The rearrangement joins TRBV3-1 to TRBJ2-1; D ambiguous. This CDR3 contains 14 residues. Between the trimmed V and J ends, which lost 5 bases and 4 bases, there was a span of 12 bases. Germline V gene lookup returns CDR1 LGHDT and CDR2 YNNKEL (reference sequence). CDR3 nucleotide sequence: TGTGCCAGCAGCGCAAAGTACATGTACAATGAGCAGTTCTTC. Protein product: CASSAKYMYNEQFF.

This rearrangement joins TRBV6-2 or TRBV6-3 to TRBJ1-1; D is perhaps TRBD1 (5 bases). This CDR3 has 17 residues. Germline V gene data show CDR1 as MNHEY and CDR2 as SVGEGT. V was shortened by 2 bases and J by 5 bases, with 21 bases between the two germline ends. DNA of the CDR3: TGTGCCAGCAGTTACGCCGGGACTGGATTTAGTGGGACTGAAGCTTTCTTT. As protein: CASSYAGTGFSGTEAFF.

The chain carries TRBV25-1 and TRBJ2-2, with TRBD2 matching 8 bases. This CDR3 comprises 17 residues. The trim removed 3 bases at V and 0 bases at J, leaving 6 bases unmatched. Looked up from germline, CDR1 is MGHDK and CDR2 is SYGVNS. This CDR3 is CASSEDRGLANTGELFF. CDR3 bases: TGTGCCAGCAGTGAGGATAGGGGACTAGCGAACACCGGGGAGCTGTTTTTT.

The chain carries TRBV7-9 and TRBJ2-3, with 7 bases lining up with TRBD2. Trimming removed 4 bases from V and 8 bases from J; junction bases left unmatched: 12. The CDR3 sequence is 15 residues long. CDR1 is SEHNR and CDR2 is FQNEAQ in the germline V gene (reference sequence). Here the CDR3 reads CASSSLRAGRGTQYF. Written as DNA, the CDR3 is TGTGCCAGCAGCTCCCTCCGAGCGGGACGTGGTACGCAGTATTTT.

This clonotype was picked up a small number of times. The chain joins TRBV10-3 to TRBJ2-7, with 11 bases fitting TRBD2. The V gene end was trimmed by 3 bases and the J gene end by 4 bases; junction bases not matched to a gene: 8. The germline V gene has CDR1 ENHRY and CDR2 SYGVKD. This CDR3 region has 16 residues. CDR3 amino acids: CAISETSGGVMYEQYF. CDR3 DNA sequence: TGTGCCATCAGTGAAACTAGCGGGGGAGTAATGTACGAGCAGTACTTC.